Below are 28 T cell receptor beta chains sequenced from a single sample in a study of CD8 T cells in ankylosing spondylitis (dated 2017 in TCRdb). Library creation used 5' RACE. Sequencing took place on an Illumina HiSeq 2500. Using fastp trimming at Q25 and MiXCR clonotype assembly, TCRdb reanalyzed the public sequencing data and kept in-frame beta chains. Each record represents a unique CDR3 protein, reported with the most common genes and DNA among its rows. This sample is represented by about 110,000 distinct CDR3 sequences; 24% of them were singletons. The ten largest clones represent more than 9% of the sample. Material for sequencing was synovial fluid, either unsorted or a sorted T cell fraction (not recorded which). These receptor sequences come from a male donor with ankylosing spondylitis.

This clonotype was recorded at least ten times. The chain links TRBV10-3 to TRBJ2-1; D gene ambiguous. This CDR3 has 13 amino acids. The V gene's germline CDR1 is ENHRY and CDR2 SYGVKD. Trimming removed 0 bases from V and 8 bases from J, with 8 bases in between. This CDR3 reads CAISESGIYEQFF. The CDR3 DNA reads TGTGCCATCAGTGAGTCGGGGATCTATGAGCAGTTCTTC.

V is TRBV7-9 and J is TRBJ1-1, with D hard to call. Germline values: CDR1 SEHNR, CDR2 FQNEAQ (reference sequence). V was pared by 8 bases and J by 4 bases, with 17 bases between. This CDR3 is built from 14 residues. The CDR3 nucleotides are TGTGCCAGCTTTGTATTGGGTTTGGGCACTGAAGCTTTCTTT. Translation gives CASFVLGLGTEAFF.

V usage is TRBV19 and J usage is TRBJ1-2; the match to TRBD1 covers 9 bases. Germline CDR1 LNHDA, CDR2 SQIVND (reference sequence). Losses at the gene ends were 6 bases for V and 7 bases for J; bases not matched to a gene: 15. This CDR3 region has 16 residues. This CDR3 reads CASSSGTGYGVSGYTF. CDR3 in DNA: TGTGCCAGTAGCTCCGGGACAGGGTATGGAGTTTCTGGCTACACCTTC.

This clonotype was detected a few times. V and J are TRBV24-1 and TRBJ1-5; no definite D call. Per germline, CDR1 KGHDR and CDR2 SFDVKD. Trimming removed 10 bases from V and 0 bases from J, with 12 bases in between. The CDR3 contains 14 residues. CDR3 protein: CATGGSNSNQPQHF. CDR3 in DNA: TGTGCCACTGGCGGCAGTAATAGCAATCAGCCCCAGCATTTT.

This clonotype was seen only a few times. This sequence joins TRBV12-3 or TRBV12-4 and TRBJ2-1; perhaps TRBD2 as D (5 bases). The length of the CDR3 is 15 residues. The ends were cut back, 7 bases at V and 4 bases at J, with 17 bases in the middle. The CDR3 spells CASTPGIALYNEQFF. The CDR3 DNA sequence: TGTGCCAGCACCCCCGGGATAGCGCTTTACAATGAGCAGTTCTTC.

This chain connects TRBV29-1 to TRBJ2-2, with no clear D. The germline V gene encodes CDR1 SQVTM and CDR2 ANQGSEA. The CDR3 loop spans 13 amino acids. V shed 0 bases and J shed 4 bases, with 6 bases lying between them. Here the CDR3 reads CSVEEGPTGELFF. CDR3 DNA sequence: TGCAGCGTTGAAGAGGGTCCCACCGGGGAGCTGTTTTTT.

This chain connects TRBV12-3 or TRBV12-4 to TRBJ1-5, with D hard to call. The CDR3 runs to 15 residues. V lost 8 bases and J lost 3, with 17 bases in between. The CDR3, as DNA: TGTGCCAGCGGGGAGGAGGGCCTTTTCAATCAGCCCCAGCATTTT. As protein: CASGEEGLFNQPQHF.

The chain uses TRBV20-1 and TRBJ1-5, with D possibly TRBD1 on 5 matching bases. V shed 4 bases and J shed 3 bases, with 10 bases lying between them. The CDR3 spans 13 residues. Germline CDR1 and CDR2: DFQATT and SNEGSKA (reference sequence). The CDR3 nucleotides are TGCAGTGCTACAGACAGAAACAATCAGCCCCAGCATTTT. Its translation: CSATDRNNQPQHF.

This clonotype was counted many times. The chain combines TRBV27 with TRBJ2-7; 9 bases line up with TRBD1. This CDR3 is built from 15 residues. Per the germline V gene, CDR1 is MNHEY and CDR2 is SMNVEV (reference sequence). The junction had 7 bases not matched to a gene; V was cut back by 5 bases and J by 2 bases. CDR3 coding DNA: TGTGCCAGCAGTAGAACCGGGACAGGGACCTACGAGCAGTACTTC. This translates into CASSRTGTGTYEQYF.

This clonotype was picked up a small number of times. This chain connects TRBV4-1 to TRBJ1-5; no reliable D call. Trimming took off 0 bases at V and 2 bases at J, with 11 bases between the two ends. Germline assignment: CDR1 MGHRA and CDR2 YSYEKL. The CDR3 loop spans 16 amino acids. CDR3: CASSQDRGIGNQPQHF. CDR3 DNA sequence: TGCGCCAGCAGCCAAGATCGGGGAATTGGCAATCAGCCCCAGCATTTT.

The rearrangement uses TRBV12-3 or TRBV12-4 and TRBJ1-5; 7 bases fit TRBD1. V was pared by 6 bases and J by 1 base, with 3 bases of the junction left unmatched. The CDR3 contains 14 residues. DNA of the CDR3: TGTGCCAGCAGGGGGACAGCGAGCAATCAGCCCCAGCATTTT. Protein sequence: CASRGTASNQPQHF.

V usage is TRBV30 and J usage is TRBJ2-1, with 8 nucleotides matching TRBD2. The V segment lost 0 bases and the J segment 7 bases; nucleotides outside the gene matches: 14. This CDR3 is built from 17 residues. Germline values: CDR1 GTSNPN, CDR2 SVGIG (reference sequence). This chain's CDR3 is CAWSVFGRATIQNEQFF. In DNA form, the CDR3 reads TGTGCCTGGAGTGTATTCGGGAGGGCTACGATACAGAATGAGCAGTTCTTC.

V and J are TRBV4-2 and TRBJ2-1, with D unresolved. The germline CDR1 and CDR2 sequences are LGHNA and YNFKEQ. V was shortened by 4 bases and J by 5 bases, with 24 bases between the two germline ends. The CDR3 length is 18 residues. The CDR3 nucleotides read TGTGCCAGCAGCCCTCAATCGGTCCAGTCCCTTAACCACAATGAGCAGTTCTTC. The encoded protein is CASSPQSVQSLNHNEQFF.

This clonotype was detected ten times or more. The rearrangement uses TRBV20-1 and TRBJ1-1; D remains ambiguous. The CDR3 runs to 13 residues. CDR1 and CDR2 from the germline V gene are DFQATT and SNEGSKA (reference sequence). Trimming removed 1 base at V and 5 bases at J, with 11 bases between. The CDR3 spells CSARVLPDTEAFF. The CDR3 DNA reads as TGCAGTGCTAGAGTGCTACCGGATACTGAAGCTTTCTTT.

In this sample, this clonotype turned up a few times. The CDR3 here is CASSVGAGGWNEQFF. The CDR3 DNA reads TGTGCCAGCAGCGTAGGCGCAGGGGGCTGGAATGAGCAGTTCTTC. The chain carries TRBV9 and TRBJ2-1, with 8 bases fitting TRBD1. This CDR3 has 15 residues. V gave up 0 bases and J gave up 7 bases; unmatched junction bases: 6. CDR1 is SGDLS, CDR2 YYNGEE, per germline. The variable domain in full, completed from reference TRBV9 and TRBJ2-1, reads DSGVTQTPKHLITATGQRVTLRCSPRSGDLSVYWYQQSLDQGLQFLIQYYNGEERAKGNILERFSAQQFPDLHSELNLSSLELGDSALYFCASSVGAGGWNEQFFGPGTRLTVL.

This clonotype was seen a handful of times. The V gene is TRBV14, the J gene TRBJ2-1, with D maybe TRBD1 (6 bases). CDR3 length equals 12 residues. CDR1 and CDR2 (germline): SGHDN, FVKESK. V was clipped by 4 bases and J by 9 bases, with 10 bases between them. The CDR3 DNA reads TGTGCCAGCAGCCTAGGACAGACTGAGCAGTTCTTC. It encodes CASSLGQTEQFF.

This rearrangement joins TRBV6-4 to TRBJ2-3, with D possibly being TRBD2 (5 bases). Looked up from germline, CDR1 is MRHNA and CDR2 is SNTAGT. V was pared by 10 bases and J by 0 bases, with 14 bases between. The CDR3 has 14 amino acids. The CDR3 nucleotides read TGTGCCACACGACCCCTAGCTAGCACAGATACGCAGTATTTT. Translated: CATRPLASTDTQYF.

V is TRBV5-1 and J is TRBJ2-3; either TRBD1 or TRBD2 may supply D (6 bases each). The CDR3 length is 16 residues. V was shortened by 4 bases and J by 4 bases, with 19 bases between the two germline ends. The germline V gene encodes CDR1 SGHRS and CDR2 YFSETQ. CDR3 in DNA: TGCGCCAGCAGCACCACCCCGTGGGGGGCATCAGATACGCAGTATTTT. Translated, it gives CASSTTPWGASDTQYF.

V usage is TRBV20-1 and J usage is TRBJ2-1, with D possibly being TRBD2 (6 bases). Germline CDR1 is DFQATT and CDR2 is SNEGSKA (reference sequence). This CDR3 comprises 15 residues. Trimming shortened V by 1 base and J by 3 bases, and 13 bases separated the two germline ends. CDR3 in DNA: TGCAGTGCTAGAGTATCCCGGGAGATCTACAATGAGCAGTTCTTC. Translating gives CSARVSREIYNEQFF.

The chain carries TRBV11-2 and TRBJ1-2; 8 nucleotides line up with TRBD1. Per germline, CDR1 SGHAT and CDR2 FQNNGV. V was clipped by 2 bases and J by 8 bases; unmatched bases: 22. The CDR3 contains 19 residues. The CDR3 nucleotides are TGTGCCAGCAGCTTACGATCGAATTTGGGCAGGGGGCGAAGTGAAGGCTACACCTTC. Amino acids: CASSLRSNLGRGRSEGYTF.

V gene TRBV7-8 combines with J gene TRBJ1-1, with D hard to call. This CDR3 has 15 amino acids. Trimming took 5 bases from V and 4 from J, leaving 17 bases between them. Germline V gives CDR1 SGHVS, CDR2 FQNEAQ. CDR3 coding DNA: TGTGCCAGCAGCGCAGAACCGGGGTTCGGCACTGAAGCTTTCTTT. Translated: CASSAEPGFGTEAFF.

V usage is TRBV12-3 or TRBV12-4 and J usage is TRBJ2-5; D is possibly TRBD1 (5 bases). Trimming left V 4 bases short and J 2 bases short, with 14 bases between. The length of the CDR3 is 15 residues. In DNA, the CDR3 is TGTGCCAGCAGTTCCATGACAGCTATACAAGAGACCCAGTACTTC. Translating it yields CASSSMTAIQETQYF.

This clonotype has more than one count but fewer than ten. A much larger clone lies one base from this, so it may be a read error. CDR3 sequence reads: CASSHYYEQYF. The CDR3 nucleotides are TGTGCCAGCAGCCATTACTACGAGCAGTACTTC. V and J are TRBV3-1 and TRBJ2-7; D remains unclear. Looked up from germline, CDR1 is LGHDT and CDR2 is YNNKEL (reference sequence). The V end lost 3 bases, the J end lost 3 bases, and 3 bases lay between the germline ends. The length of the CDR3 is 11 residues.

This clonotype has ten or more counts. V usage is TRBV20-1 and J usage is TRBJ2-6, with D hard to call. Trimming cost V 2 bases and J 4 bases, with 9 bases left between them. CDR3 length: 14 residues. Germline V lookup: CDR1 DFQATT, CDR2 SNEGSKA (reference sequence). The CDR3 bases are TGCAGTGCTAGATCCGACCCCGGGGCCAACGTCCTGACTTTC. The encoded protein is CSARSDPGANVLTF.

The chain links TRBV12-3 or TRBV12-4 to TRBJ1-1; D is possibly TRBD1 (5 bases). The CDR3 is 13 residues long. V gave up 5 bases and J gave up 1 base, with 8 bases separating them. The CDR3 loop is CASSPRENTEAFF. In DNA form, the CDR3 reads TGTGCCAGCAGTCCCAGGGAGAACACTGAAGCTTTCTTT.

The chain has TRBV20-1 and TRBJ1-5; D possibly corresponds to TRBD1 (6 bases). V lost 6 bases to trimming and J lost 4 bases, with 10 bases between them. Germline V gene lookup returns CDR1 DFQATT and CDR2 SNEGSKA (reference sequence). The CDR3 covers 12 residues. The CDR3 loop reads CSARTVNQPQHF. CDR3 DNA sequence: TGCAGTGCGCGGACAGTTAATCAGCCCCAGCATTTT.

This clonotype was picked up a small number of times. The chain uses TRBV29-1 and TRBJ2-2; D gene unclear. V was clipped by 7 bases and J by 1 base, with 13 bases between them. The CDR3 contains 14 residues. From germline, CDR1 is SQVTM and CDR2 ANQGSEA. As DNA, the CDR3 is TGCAGCGCCGCCCCCAGACAGAACACCGGGGAGCTGTTTTTT. This codes for CSAAPRQNTGELFF.

The J gene is TRBJ2-7, the V gene TRBV4-2; 9 positions match TRBD1. From germline, CDR1 is LGHNA and CDR2 YNFKEQ. The V gene end was trimmed by 0 bases and the J gene end by 4 bases; junction bases not matched to a gene: 4. The CDR3 runs 15 residues. The CDR3 here is CASSQELGTGYEQYF. Here the CDR3 DNA reads TGTGCCAGCAGCCAAGAGCTAGGGACAGGGTACGAGCAGTACTTC.